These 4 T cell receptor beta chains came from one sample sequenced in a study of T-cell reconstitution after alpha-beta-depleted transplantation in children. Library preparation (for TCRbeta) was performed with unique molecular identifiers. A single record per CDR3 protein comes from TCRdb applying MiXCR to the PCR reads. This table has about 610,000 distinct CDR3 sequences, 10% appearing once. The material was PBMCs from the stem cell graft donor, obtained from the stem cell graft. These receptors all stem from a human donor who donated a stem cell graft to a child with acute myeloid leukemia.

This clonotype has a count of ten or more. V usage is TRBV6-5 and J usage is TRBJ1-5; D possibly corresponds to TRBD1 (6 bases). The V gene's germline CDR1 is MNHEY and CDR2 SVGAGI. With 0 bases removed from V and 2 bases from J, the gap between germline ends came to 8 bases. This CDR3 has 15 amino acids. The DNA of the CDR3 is TGTGCCAGCAGTTACTCGAACAGGGGCAATCAGCCCCAGCATTTT. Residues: CASSYSNRGNQPQHF.

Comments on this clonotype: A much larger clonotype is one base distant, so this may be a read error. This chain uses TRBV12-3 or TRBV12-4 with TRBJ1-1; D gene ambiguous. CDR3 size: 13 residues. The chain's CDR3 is CVSSRDTVTEAFF. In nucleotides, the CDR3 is TGTGTCAGCAGTCGAGATACAGTCACTGAAGCTTTCTTT.

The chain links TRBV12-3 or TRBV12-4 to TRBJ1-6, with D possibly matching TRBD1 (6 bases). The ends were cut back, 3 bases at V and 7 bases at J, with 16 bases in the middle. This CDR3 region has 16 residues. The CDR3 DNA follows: TGTGCCAGCAGTTTTATTGCCGGGACATCAAATTCACCCCTCCACTTT. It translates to CASSFIAGTSNSPLHF.

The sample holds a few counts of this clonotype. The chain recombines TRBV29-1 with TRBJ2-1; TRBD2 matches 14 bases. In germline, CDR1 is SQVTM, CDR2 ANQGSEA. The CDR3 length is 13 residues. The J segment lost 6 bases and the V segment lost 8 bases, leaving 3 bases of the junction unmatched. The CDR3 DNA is TGCAGCCTGGGACTAGCGGGAGCCAATGAGCAGTTCTTC. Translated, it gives CSLGLAGANEQFF.